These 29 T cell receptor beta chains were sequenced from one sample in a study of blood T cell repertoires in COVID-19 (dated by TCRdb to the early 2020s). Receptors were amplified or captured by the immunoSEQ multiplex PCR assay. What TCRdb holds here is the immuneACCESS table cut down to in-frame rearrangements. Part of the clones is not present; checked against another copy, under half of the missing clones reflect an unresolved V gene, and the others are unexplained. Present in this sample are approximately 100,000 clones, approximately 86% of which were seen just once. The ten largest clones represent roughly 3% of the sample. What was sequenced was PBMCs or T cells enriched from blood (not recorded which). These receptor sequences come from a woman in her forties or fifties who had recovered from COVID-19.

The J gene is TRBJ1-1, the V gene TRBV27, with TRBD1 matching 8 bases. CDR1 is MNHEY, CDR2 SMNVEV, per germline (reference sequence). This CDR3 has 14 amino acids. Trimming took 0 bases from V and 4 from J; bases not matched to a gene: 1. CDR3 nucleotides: TGTGCCAGCAGTTTATCCACAGGGGGCACTGAAGCTTTCTTT. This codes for CASSLSTGGTEAFF.

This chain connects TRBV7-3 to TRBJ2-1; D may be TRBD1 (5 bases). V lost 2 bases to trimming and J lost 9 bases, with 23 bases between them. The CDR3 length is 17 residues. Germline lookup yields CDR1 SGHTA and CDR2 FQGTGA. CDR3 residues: CASSLVGGRVTPGEQFF. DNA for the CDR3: TGTGCCAGCAGCTTAGTGGGTGGCAGGGTGACGCCGGGTGAGCAGTTCTTC.

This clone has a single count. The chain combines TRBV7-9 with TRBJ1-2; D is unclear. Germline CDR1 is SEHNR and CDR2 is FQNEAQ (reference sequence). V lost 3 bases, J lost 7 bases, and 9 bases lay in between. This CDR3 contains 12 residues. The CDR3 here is CASSFGRSGYTF. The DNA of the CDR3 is TGTGCCAGCAGCTTCGGTCGATCTGGCTACACCTTC.

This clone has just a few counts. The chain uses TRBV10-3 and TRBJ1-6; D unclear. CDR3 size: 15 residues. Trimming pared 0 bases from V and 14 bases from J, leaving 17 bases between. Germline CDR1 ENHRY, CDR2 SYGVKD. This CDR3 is CAISESPAAVGTLHF. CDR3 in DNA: TGTGCCATCAGTGAGTCGCCTGCAGCCGTCGGGACCCTCCACTTT.

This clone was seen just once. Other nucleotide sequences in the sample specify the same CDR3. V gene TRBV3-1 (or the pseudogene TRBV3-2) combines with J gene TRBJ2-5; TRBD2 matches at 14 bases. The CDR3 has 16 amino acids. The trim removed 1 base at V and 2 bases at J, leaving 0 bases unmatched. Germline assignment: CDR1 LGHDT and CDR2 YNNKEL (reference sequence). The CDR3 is CASSQGLAGGQETQYF. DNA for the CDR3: TGTGCCAGCAGCCAAGGACTAGCGGGGGGGCAAGAGACCCAGTACTTC.

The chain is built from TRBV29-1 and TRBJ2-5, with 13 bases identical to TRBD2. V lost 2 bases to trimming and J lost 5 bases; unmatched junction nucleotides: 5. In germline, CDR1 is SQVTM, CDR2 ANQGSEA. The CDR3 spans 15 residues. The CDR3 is CSVETSGRARETQYF. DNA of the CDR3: TGCAGCGTTGAAACTAGCGGGAGGGCCCGGGAGACCCAGTACTTC. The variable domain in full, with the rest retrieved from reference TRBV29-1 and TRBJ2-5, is SAVISQKPSRDICQRGTSLTIQCQVDSQVTMMFWYRQQPGQSLTLIATANQGSEATYESGFVIDKFPISRPNLTFSTLTVSNMSPEDSSIYLCSVETSGRARETQYFGPGTRLLVL.

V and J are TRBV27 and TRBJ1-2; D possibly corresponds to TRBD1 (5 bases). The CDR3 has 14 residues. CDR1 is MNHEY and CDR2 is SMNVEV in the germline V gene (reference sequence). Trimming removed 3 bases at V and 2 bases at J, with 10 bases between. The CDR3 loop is CASSFRGGNYGYTF. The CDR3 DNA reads TGTGCCAGCAGTTTTCGTGGGGGGAACTATGGCTACACCTTC.

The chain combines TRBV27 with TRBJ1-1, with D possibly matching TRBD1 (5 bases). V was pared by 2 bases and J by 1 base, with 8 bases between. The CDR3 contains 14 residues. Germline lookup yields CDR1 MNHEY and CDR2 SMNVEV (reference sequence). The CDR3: CASSLVTGNTEAFF. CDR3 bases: TGTGCCAGCAGTTTAGTCACAGGGAACACTGAAGCTTTCTTT.

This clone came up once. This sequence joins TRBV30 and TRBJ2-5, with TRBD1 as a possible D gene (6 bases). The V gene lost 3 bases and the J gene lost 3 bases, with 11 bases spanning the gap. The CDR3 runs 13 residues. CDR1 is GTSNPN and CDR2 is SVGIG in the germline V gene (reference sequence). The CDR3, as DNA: TGTGCCTGGAGCCCCCACAGGGAAGAGACCCAGTACTTC. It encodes CAWSPHREETQYF.

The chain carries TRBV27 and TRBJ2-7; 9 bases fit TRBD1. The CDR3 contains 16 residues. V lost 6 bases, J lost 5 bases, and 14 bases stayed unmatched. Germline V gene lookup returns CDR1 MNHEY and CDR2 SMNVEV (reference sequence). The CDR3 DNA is TGTGCCAGCAGGAATCACCGGGACAGGGTATTTGACGAGCAGTACTTC. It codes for CASRNHRDRVFDEQYF.

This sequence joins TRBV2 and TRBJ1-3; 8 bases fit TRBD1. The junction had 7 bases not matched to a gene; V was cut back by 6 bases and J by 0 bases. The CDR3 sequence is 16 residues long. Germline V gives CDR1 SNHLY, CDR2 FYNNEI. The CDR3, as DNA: TGTGCCAGCAGCGGGGGGACAGGCAGCTCTGGAAACACCATATATTTT. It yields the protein CASSGGTGSSGNTIYF.

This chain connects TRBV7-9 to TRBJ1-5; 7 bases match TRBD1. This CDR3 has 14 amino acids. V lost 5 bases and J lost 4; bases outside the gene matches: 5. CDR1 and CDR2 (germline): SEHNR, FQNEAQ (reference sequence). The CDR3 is CASSGDRTNQPQHF. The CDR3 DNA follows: TGTGCCAGCAGCGGGGACAGAACTAATCAGCCCCAGCATTTT. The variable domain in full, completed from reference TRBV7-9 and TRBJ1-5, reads DTGVSQNPRHKITKRGQNVTFRCDPISEHNRLYWYRQTLGQGPEFLTYFQNEAQLEKSRLLSDRFSAERPKGSFSTLEIQRTEQGDSAMYLCASSGDRTNQPQHFGDGTRLSIL.

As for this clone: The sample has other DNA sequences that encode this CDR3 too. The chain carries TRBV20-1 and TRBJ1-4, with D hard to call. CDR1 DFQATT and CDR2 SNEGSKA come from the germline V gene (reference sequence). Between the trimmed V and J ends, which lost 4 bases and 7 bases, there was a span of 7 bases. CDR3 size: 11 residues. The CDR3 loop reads CSAIFGEKLFF. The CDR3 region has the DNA TGCAGTGCTATTTTCGGTGAAAAACTGTTTTTT.

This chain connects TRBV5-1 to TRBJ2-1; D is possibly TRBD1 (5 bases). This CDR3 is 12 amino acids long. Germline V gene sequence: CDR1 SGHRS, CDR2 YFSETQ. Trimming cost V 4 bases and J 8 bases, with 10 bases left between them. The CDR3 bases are TGCGCCAGCAGCCCGGACACGTATGAGCAGTTCTTC. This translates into CASSPDTYEQFF.

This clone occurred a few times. CDR3 protein: CASSLTRAGYLKETQYF. For the CDR3, the DNA is TGTGCCAGCAGCTTGACGCGAGCGGGTTATCTCAAAGAGACCCAGTACTTC. The rearrangement links TRBV5-6 to TRBJ2-5; possible D gene TRBD2, 6 bases. The germline V gene has CDR1 SGHDT and CDR2 YYEEEE. Trimming left V 1 base short and J 3 bases short, with 19 bases between. The CDR3 spans 17 residues.

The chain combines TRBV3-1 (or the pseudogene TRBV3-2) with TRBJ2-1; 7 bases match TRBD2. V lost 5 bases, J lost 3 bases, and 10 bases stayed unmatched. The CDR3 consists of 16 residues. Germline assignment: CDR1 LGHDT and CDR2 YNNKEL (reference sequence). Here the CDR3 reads CASSDPAGDIYNEQFF. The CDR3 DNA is TGTGCCAGCAGCGACCCCGCGGGGGATATCTACAATGAGCAGTTCTTC.

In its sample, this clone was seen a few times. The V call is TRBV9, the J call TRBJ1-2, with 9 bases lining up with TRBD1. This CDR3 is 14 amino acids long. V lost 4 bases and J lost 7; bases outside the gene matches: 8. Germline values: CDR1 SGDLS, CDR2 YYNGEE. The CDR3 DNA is TGTGCCAGCAGCATCCGGGACAGGGCTCGTGGCTACACCTTC. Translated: CASSIRDRARGYTF.

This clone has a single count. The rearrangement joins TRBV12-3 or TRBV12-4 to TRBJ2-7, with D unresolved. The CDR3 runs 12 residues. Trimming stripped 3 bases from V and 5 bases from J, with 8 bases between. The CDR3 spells CASSFTRDEQYF. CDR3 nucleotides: TGTGCCAGCAGTTTCACCCGGGACGAGCAGTACTTC.

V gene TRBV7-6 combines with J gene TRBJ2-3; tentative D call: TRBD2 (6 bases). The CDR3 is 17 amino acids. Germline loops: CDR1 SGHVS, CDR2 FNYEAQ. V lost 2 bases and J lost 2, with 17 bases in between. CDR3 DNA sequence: TGTGCCAGCAGCTTATTGGGCTGGGACTCCTTCACAGATACGCAGTATTTT. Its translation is CASSLLGWDSFTDTQYF.

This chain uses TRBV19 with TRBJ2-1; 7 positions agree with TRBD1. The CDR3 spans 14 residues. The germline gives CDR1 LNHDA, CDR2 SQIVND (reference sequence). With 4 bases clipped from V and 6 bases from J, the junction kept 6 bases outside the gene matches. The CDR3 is CASSSFTGANEQFF. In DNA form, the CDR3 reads TGTGCCAGTAGTAGCTTTACAGGGGCCAATGAGCAGTTCTTC.

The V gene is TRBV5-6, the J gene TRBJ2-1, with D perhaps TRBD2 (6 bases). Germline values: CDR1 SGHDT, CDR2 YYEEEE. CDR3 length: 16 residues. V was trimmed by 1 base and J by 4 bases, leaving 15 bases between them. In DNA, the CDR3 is TGTGCCAGCAGCTTGTCTGAGGGAGGCCCATACAATGAGCAGTTCTTC. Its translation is CASSLSEGGPYNEQFF.

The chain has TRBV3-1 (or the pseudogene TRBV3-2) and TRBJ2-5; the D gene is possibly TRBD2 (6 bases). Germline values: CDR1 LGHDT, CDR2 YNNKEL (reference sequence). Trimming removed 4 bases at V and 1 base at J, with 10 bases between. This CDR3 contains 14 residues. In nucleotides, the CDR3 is TGTGCCAGCAGCCTGAGACTAGGCCAAGAGACCCAGTACTTC. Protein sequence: CASSLRLGQETQYF.

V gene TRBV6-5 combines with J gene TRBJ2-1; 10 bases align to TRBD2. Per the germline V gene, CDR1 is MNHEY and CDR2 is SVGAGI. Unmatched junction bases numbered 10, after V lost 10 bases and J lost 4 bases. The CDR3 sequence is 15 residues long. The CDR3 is CATNPSGGYYNEQFF. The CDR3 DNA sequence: TGTGCCACCAACCCTAGCGGGGGTTATTACAATGAGCAGTTCTTC.

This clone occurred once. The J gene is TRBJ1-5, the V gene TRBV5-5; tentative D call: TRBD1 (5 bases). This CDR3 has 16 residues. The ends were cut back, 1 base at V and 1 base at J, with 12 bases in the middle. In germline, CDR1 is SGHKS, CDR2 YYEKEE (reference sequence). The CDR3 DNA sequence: TGTGCCAGCAGCTTGTTGCACAGGTCAAGCAATCAGCCCCAGCATTTT. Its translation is CASSLLHRSSNQPQHF.

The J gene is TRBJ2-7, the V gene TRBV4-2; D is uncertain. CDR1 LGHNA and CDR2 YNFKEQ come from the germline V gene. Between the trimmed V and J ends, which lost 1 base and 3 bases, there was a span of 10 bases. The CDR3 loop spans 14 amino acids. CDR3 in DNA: TGTGCCAGCAGCCAAGGTGGCAACCGCTACGAGCAGTACTTC. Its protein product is CASSQGGNRYEQYF.

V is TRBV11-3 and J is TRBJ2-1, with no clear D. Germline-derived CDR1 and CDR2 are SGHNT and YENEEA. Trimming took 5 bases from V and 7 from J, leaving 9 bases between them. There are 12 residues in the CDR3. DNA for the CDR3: TGTGCCAGCAGCCAGATCAGTAATGAGCAGTTCTTC. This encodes CASSQISNEQFF.

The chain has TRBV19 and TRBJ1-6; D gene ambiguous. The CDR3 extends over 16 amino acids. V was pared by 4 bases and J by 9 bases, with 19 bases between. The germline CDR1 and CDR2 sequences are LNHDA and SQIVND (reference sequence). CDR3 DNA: TGTGCCAGTAGTACCCCCTCGAGGGTTCGAGGTTCACCCCTCCACTTT. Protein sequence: CASSTPSRVRGSPLHF.

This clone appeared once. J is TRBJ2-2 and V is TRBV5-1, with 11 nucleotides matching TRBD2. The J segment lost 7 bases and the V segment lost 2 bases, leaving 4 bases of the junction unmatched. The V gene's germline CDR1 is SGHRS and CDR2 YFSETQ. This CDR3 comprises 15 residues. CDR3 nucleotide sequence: TGCGCCAGCAGCTTTAGCGGGAGGGGCGGCGGGGAGCTGTTTTTT. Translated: CASSFSGRGGGELFF.

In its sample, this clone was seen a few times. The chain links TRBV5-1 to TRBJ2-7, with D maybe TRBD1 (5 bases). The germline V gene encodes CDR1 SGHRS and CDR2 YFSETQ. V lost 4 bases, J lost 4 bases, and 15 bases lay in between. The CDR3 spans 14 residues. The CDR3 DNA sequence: TGCGCCAGCAGCCCCCCCCAGGGAACTTACGAGCAGTACTTC. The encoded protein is CASSPPQGTYEQYF.